The clone carrying this TCR beta chain has at least ten counts. Its antigen is as yet unknown. TCRdb ran MiXCR on the multiplex PCR reads and lists one entry per CDR3 protein. In the table there are around 230,000 distinct CDR3 sequences, around 34% of which are singletons. Samples came from axillary lymph nodes draining the breast cancer. This sample is part of a study of breast tumors, draining lymph nodes, adjacent tissues. Notes on the study in general: The data were judged consistent with most tumor T cells coming from lymph node and expanding in tumor. Data only fit, rather than demonstrated, lymph node origin of most tumor T cells. Luminal-like breast cancer showed significantly higher tumor–nontumor repertoire similarity than basal-like. Tumor repertoires ranked between lymph nodes and nontumor tissue in diversity, with V and J gene preferences.

CDR1 and CDR2 (germline): SGDLS, YYNGEE. The CDR3 runs to 17 residues. V was trimmed by 3 bases and J by 0 bases, leaving 18 bases between them. The sample was axillary lymph node tissue. The source is a female donor with breast cancer. Some clones in this sample may be carry-over from other donors' samples. The gene calls are TRBV9 and TRBJ1-2; tentatively, D is TRBD1 (6 bases). For the CDR3, the DNA is TGTGCCAGCAGCGCCAGATCGACAGGAGATACTAACTATGGCTACACCTTC. This sequence encodes CASSARSTGDTNYGYTF.